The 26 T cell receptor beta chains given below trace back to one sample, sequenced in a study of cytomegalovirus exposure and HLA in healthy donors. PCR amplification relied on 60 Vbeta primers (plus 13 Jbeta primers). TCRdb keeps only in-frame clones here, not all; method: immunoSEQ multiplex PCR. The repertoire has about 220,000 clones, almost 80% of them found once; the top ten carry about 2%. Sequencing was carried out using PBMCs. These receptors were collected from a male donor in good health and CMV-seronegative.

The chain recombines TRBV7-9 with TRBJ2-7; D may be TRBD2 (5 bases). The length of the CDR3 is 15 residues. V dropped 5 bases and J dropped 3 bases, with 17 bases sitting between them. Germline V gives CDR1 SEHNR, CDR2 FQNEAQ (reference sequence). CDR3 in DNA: TGTGCCAGCAGCAGTCCGGGAACAGACCTCTACGAGCAGTACTTC. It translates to CASSSPGTDLYEQYF.

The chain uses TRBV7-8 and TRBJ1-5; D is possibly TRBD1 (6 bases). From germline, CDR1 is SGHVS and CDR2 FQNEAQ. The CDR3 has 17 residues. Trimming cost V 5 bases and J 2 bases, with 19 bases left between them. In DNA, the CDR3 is TGTGCCAGCAGCCCAGTCGCTTCCGCAGGGGGCAATCAGCCCCAGCATTTT. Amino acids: CASSPVASAGGNQPQHF.

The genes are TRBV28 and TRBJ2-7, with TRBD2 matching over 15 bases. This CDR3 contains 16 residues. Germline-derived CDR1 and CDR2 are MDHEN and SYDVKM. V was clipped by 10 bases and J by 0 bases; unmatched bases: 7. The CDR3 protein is CANTGTSGRLSYEQYF. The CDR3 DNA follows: TGTGCCAACACCGGGACTAGCGGGAGGCTCTCCTACGAGCAGTACTTC.

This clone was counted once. CDR3 sequence reads: CASTLYGHGGSHEQYF. CDR3 DNA: TGTGCCAGCACTCTATACGGTCATGGCGGGAGCCACGAGCAGTACTTC. The chain links TRBV27 to TRBJ2-7; 7 positions agree with TRBD2. The V segment lost 7 bases and the J segment 5 bases; nucleotides outside the gene matches: 17. CDR1 and CDR2 (germline): MNHEY, SMNVEV (reference sequence). The CDR3 covers 16 residues.

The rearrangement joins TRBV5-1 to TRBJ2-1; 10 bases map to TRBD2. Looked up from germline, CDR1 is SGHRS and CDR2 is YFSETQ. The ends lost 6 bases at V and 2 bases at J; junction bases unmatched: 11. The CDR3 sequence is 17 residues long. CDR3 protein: CASNSAGAGGPYNEQFF. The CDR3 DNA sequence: TGCGCCAGCAACTCCGCCGGAGCGGGGGGGCCCTACAATGAGCAGTTCTTC.

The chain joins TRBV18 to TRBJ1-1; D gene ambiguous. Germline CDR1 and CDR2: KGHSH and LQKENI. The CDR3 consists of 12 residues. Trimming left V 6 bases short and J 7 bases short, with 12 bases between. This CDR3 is CASSPFRGEAFF. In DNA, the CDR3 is TGTGCCAGCTCGCCCTTCAGAGGTGAAGCTTTCTTT.

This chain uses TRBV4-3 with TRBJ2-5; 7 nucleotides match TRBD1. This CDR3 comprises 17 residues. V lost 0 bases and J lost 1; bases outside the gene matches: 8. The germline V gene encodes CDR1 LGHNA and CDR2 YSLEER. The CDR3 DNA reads TGCGCCAGCAGCCAAGATGCCCCGACAGGGCTCCAAGAGACCCAGTACTTC. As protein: CASSQDAPTGLQETQYF.

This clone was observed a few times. The DNA of the CDR3 is TGCGCCAGCAGCGGGGGGGCCTCCTACAATGAGCAGTTCTTC. Translating gives CASSGGASYNEQFF. V usage is TRBV5-1 and J usage is TRBJ2-1; D is perhaps TRBD2 (7 bases). Trimming stripped 4 bases from V and 0 bases from J, with 8 bases between. Germline V gene sequence: CDR1 SGHRS, CDR2 YFSETQ. There are 14 residues in the CDR3.

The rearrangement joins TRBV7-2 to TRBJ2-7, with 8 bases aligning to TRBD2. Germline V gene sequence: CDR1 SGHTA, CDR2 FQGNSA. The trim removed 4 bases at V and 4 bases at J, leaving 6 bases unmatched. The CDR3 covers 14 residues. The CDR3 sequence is CASSSARGRYEQYF. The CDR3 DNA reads TGTGCCAGCAGCTCCGCCCGCGGGAGGTACGAGCAGTACTTC.

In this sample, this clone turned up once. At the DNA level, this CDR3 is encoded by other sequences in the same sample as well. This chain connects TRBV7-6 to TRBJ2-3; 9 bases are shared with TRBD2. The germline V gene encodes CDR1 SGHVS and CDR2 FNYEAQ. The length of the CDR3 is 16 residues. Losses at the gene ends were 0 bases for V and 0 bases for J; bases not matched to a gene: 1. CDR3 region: CASSLASGGSTDTQYF. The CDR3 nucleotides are TGTGCCAGCAGCTTAGCTAGCGGGGGCAGCACAGATACGCAGTATTTT. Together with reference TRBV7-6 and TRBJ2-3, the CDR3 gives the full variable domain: GAGVSQSPRYKVTKRGQDVALRCDPISGHVSLYWYRQALGQGPEFLTYFNYEAQQDKSGLPNDRFSAERPEGSISTLTIQRTEQRDSAMYRCASSLASGGSTDTQYFGPGTRLTVL.

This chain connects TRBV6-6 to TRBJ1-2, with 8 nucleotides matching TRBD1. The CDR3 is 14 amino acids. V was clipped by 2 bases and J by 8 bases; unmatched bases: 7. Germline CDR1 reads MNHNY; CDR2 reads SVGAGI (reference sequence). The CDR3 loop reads CASSYDSGGRGYTF. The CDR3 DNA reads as TGTGCCAGCAGTTACGATTCAGGGGGCAGAGGCTACACCTTC.

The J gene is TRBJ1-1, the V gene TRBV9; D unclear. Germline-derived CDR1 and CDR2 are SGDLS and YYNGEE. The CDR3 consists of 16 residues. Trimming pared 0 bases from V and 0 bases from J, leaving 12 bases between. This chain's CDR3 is CASSVGGQRLNTEAFF. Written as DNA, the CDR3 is TGTGCCAGCAGCGTAGGAGGTCAGCGATTGAACACTGAAGCTTTCTTT.

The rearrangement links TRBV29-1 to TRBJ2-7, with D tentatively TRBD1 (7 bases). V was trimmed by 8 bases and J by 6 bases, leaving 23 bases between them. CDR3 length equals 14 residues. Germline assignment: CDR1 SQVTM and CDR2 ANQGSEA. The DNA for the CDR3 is TGCAGCATCCAGGGACAGCCAAGGGGGGTCGAGCAGTACTTC. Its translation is CSIQGQPRGVEQYF.

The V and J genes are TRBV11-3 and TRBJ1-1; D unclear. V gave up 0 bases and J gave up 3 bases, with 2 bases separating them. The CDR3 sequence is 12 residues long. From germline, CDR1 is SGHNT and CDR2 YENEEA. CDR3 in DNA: TGTGCCAGCAGCTTAGACGACACTGAAGCTTTCTTT. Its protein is CASSLDDTEAFF.

The CDR3 DNA sequence: TGTGCCAGCAGCCCCCCGGGTGGGGCCAACGTCCTGACTTTC. Its translation: CASSPPGGANVLTF. V gene TRBV7-3 combines with J gene TRBJ2-6; D gene unclear. Germline V lookup: CDR1 SGHTA, CDR2 FQGTGA. Trimming removed 5 bases at V and 3 bases at J, with 8 bases between. CDR3 length: 14 residues.

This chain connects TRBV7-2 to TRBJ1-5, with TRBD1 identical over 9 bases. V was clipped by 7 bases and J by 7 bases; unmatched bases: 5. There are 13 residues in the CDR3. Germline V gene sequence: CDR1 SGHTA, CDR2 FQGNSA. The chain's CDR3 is CASTEDRGQPQHF. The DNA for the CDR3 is TGTGCCAGCACCGAGGACAGGGGCCAGCCCCAGCATTTT.

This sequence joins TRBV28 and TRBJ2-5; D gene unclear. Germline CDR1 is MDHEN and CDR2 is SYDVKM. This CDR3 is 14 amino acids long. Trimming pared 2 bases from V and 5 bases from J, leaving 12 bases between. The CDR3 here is CASSLESGFETQYF. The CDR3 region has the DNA TGTGCCAGCAGTTTAGAATCGGGTTTCGAGACCCAGTACTTC.

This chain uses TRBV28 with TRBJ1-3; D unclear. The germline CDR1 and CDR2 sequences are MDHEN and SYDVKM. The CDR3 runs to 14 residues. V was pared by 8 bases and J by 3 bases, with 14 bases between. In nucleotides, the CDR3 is TGTGCCAGCCACCCTCCCGGGGTTGGAAACACCATATATTTT. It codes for CASHPPGVGNTIYF.

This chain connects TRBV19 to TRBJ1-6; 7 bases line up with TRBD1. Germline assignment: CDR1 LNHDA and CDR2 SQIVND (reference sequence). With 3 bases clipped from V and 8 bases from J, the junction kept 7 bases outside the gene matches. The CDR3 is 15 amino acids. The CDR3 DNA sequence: TGTGCCAGTAGTATCCGACAGGGATGGGATTCACCCCTCCACTTT. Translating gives CASSIRQGWDSPLHF.

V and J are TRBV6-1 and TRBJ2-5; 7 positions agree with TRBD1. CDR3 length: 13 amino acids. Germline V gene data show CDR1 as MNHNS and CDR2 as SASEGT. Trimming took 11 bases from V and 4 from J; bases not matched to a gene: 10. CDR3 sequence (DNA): TGTGCCCTCCAGGGGGTTTTAGGAGAGACCCAGTACTTC. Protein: CALQGVLGETQYF.

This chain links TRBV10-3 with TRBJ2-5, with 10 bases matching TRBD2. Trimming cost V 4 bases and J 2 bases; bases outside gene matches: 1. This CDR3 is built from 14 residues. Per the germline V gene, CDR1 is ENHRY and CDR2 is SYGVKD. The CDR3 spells CAISGTSGQETQYF. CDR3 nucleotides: TGTGCCATCAGTGGGACTAGCGGACAAGAGACCCAGTACTTC.

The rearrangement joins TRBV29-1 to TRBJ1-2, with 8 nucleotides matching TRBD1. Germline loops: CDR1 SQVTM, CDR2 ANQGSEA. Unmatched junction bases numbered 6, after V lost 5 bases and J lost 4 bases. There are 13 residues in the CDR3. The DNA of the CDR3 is TGCAGCGTTCAAATCGACAGGGGCTATGGCTACACCTTC. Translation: CSVQIDRGYGYTF.

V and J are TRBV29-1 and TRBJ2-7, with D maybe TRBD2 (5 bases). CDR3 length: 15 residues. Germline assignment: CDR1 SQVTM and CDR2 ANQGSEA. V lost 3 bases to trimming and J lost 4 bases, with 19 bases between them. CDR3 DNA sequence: TGCAGCGTTGAGTCGGACTCGTTTTGGGGTTACGAGCAGTACTTC. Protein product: CSVESDSFWGYEQYF.

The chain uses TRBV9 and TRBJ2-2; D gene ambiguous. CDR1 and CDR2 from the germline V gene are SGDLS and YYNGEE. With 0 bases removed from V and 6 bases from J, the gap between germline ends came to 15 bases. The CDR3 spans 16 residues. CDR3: CASSVGSPAMAGELFF. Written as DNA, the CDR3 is TGTGCCAGCAGCGTAGGGTCCCCCGCGATGGCCGGGGAGCTGTTTTTT. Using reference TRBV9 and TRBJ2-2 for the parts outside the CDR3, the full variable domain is DSGVTQTPKHLITATGQRVTLRCSPRSGDLSVYWYQQSLDQGLQFLIQYYNGEERAKGNILERFSAQQFPDLHSELNLSSLELGDSALYFCASSVGSPAMAGELFFGEGSRLTVL.

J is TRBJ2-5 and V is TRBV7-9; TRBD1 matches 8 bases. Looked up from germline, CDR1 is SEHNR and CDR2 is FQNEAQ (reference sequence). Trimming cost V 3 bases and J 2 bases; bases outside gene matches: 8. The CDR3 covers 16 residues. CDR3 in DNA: TGTGCCAGCAGCTTTCGCCAGGACAGGGCGCAAGAGACCCAGTACTTC. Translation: CASSFRQDRAQETQYF.

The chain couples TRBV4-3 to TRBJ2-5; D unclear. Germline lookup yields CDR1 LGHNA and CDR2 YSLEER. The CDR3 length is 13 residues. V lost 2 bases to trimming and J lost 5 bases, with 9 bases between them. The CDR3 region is CASSQQVSETQYF. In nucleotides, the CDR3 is TGCGCCAGCAGCCAACAGGTTTCGGAGACCCAGTACTTC.